These T cell receptor beta chains were read from a single sample in a study of shared clonotypes between healthy human individuals. Profiled with immunoSEQ multiplex PCR; TCRdb holds only in-frame clones, not every one. The sample records fewer than 850,000 clones, 80% to 95% being singletons. The source material was memory CD8+ T cells from PBMCs. All receptors derive from a man younger than 35 in good health. Some clones in this sample may be carry-over from other donors' samples. CDR3s include the opening cysteine and the closing phenylalanine or tryptophan. Each record gives: V gene, J gene, clone size, D gene, CDR3 DNA, CDR3 protein. The D gene is left open where the match is weak. Not every row has a clone size; where given, it reads once, few, many or a size class.

TRBV19,TRBJ2-7,.,.,TGTGCCAGTACCCGGAACGGGATTCCCTACGAGCAGTACTTC,CASTRNGIPYEQYF
TRBV27,TRBJ2-5,.,.,TGTGCCAGCAGTTTAATTACAGCAAACCAAGAGACCCAGTACTTC,CASSLITANQETQYF
TRBV2,TRBJ2-1,.,.,TGTGCCAGCCCTGGAACGGATGGCAATGAGCAGTTCTTC,CASPGTDGNEQFF
TRBV2,TRBJ1-1,.,.,TGTGCCAGCAGTGATTCGGGGAACACTGAAGCTTTCTTT,CASSDSGNTEAFF
TRBV5-4,TRBJ2-7,once,.,TGTGCCAGCAGCGAGAACAGAAACTTCTACGAGCAGTACTTC,CASSENRNFYEQYF
TRBV4-1,TRBJ2-3,.,.,TGCGCCAGCAGCCAAGATCGAAGATCGGATACGCAGTATTTT,CASSQDRRSDTQYF
TRBV6-4,TRBJ2-3,many,.,TGTGCCAGCAGTGCTACCCGAGACACAGATACGCAGTATTTT,CASSATRDTDTQYF
TRBV5-1,TRBJ2-5,.,.,TGCGCCAGCAGCCCCAACCGGGTCGGGTGGGGGAGCGGAGAGACCCAGTACTTC,CASSPNRVGWGSGETQYF
TRBV9,TRBJ2-1,.,.,TGTGCCAGCAGCACCAACCCGCAGTTCTTC,CASSTNPQFF
TRBV4-2,TRBJ1-2,once,.,TGTGCCAGCAGCCATGAGGCAGCAGGTTGGGATGGCTACACCTTC,CASSHEAAGWDGYTF
TRBV6-5,TRBJ2-1,.,TRBD2,TGTGCCAGCAGTCGCGGACTAGCGGGATCATGGCAGTTCTTC,CASSRGLAGSWQFF
TRBV6-5,TRBJ2-1,.,.,TGTGCCAGCACCGGGACTGTATACAATGAGCAGTTCTTC,CASTGTVYNEQFF
TRBV7-9,TRBJ2-3,.,.,TGTGCCAGCAGCTTAGCTCCGGGCGGGGATACGCAGTATTTT,CASSLAPGGDTQYF
TRBV28,TRBJ2-2,.,TRBD2,TGTGCCAGCAGTACGAGACTAGCATCCACCGGGGAGCTGTTTTTT,CASSTRLASTGELFF
TRBV5-6,TRBJ1-5,.,TRBD1,TGTGCCAGCAGCTTGGGGGGGACAGGGGACTATAGCAATCAGCCCCAGCATTTT,CASSLGGTGDYSNQPQHF
TRBV7-9,TRBJ2-7,.,.,TGTGCCAGCAGCCTTACTAGGACCCAAAACGAGCAGTACTTC,CASSLTRTQNEQYF
TRBV27,TRBJ2-2,.,.,TGTGCCAGCAGGATAAGGGAACCCGGGGAGCTGTTTTTT,CASRIREPGELFF
TRBV4-1,TRBJ1-1,.,TRBD1,TGCGCCAGCAGCCCCCGACAGGGGCTGAACACTGAAGCTTTCTTT,CASSPRQGLNTEAFF
TRBV7-2,TRBJ1-2,once,.,TGTGCCAGCAGCGCTGCCTCGGGCTATGGCTACACCTTC,CASSAASGYGYTF
TRBV7-8,TRBJ1-1,.,.,TGTGCCAGCAGCTTGGTCGTCAGGGGCACTGAAGCTTTCTTT,CASSLVVRGTEAFF
TRBV28,TRBJ1-5,.,TRBD1,TGTGCCAGCAGTTACTACAGGGGTAGCAATCAGCCCCAGCATTTT,CASSYYRGSNQPQHF
TRBV7-8,TRBJ1-2,.,TRBD1,TGTGCCAGCAGCTTCCGGGACAGGGGTGACTACACCTTC,CASSFRDRGDYTF
TRBV28,TRBJ2-1,.,TRBD2,TGTGCCAGCAGACAAAAAAATCTAGCGGGAATGGACAATGAGCAGTTCTTC,CASRQKNLAGMDNEQFF
TRBV27,TRBJ2-7,.,.,TGTGCCAGCGGGGTTACCTACGAGCAGTACTTC,CASGVTYEQYF
TRBV11-2,TRBJ2-3,.,.,TGTGCCAGCAGCTTAATTGGCGGGATTCAAGATACGCAGTATTTT,CASSLIGGIQDTQYF
TRBV7-9,TRBJ2-7,.,TRBD2,TGTGCCAGCAGCCCAGCAGCGGGAGGGTCGAGGAACGAGCAGTACTTC,CASSPAAGGSRNEQYF
TRBV4-1,TRBJ1-2,.,TRBD1,TGCGCCAGCAGCCAAGTCACTCTCGGGACAGGGGTTATCTATGGCTACACCTTC,CASSQVTLGTGVIYGYTF
TRBV9,TRBJ2-1,once,.,TGTGCCAGCAGCGTAGCTCGGGAAGGGAGCTCCTACAATGAGCAGTTCTTC,CASSVAREGSSYNEQFF
TRBV4-1,TRBJ1-2,.,.,TGCGCCAGCAGCCAAGATACGTTTAACTATGGCTACACCTTC,CASSQDTFNYGYTF
TRBV7-9,TRBJ1-4,.,.,TGTGCCAGCAGCCAGGGACGGGGGGGTTCCGTTGATGAAAAACTGTTTTTT,CASSQGRGGSVDEKLFF
TRBV5-6,TRBJ2-7,.,.,TGTGCCAGCAGGAGCGGGCACGGCACCTACGAGCAGTACTTC,CASRSGHGTYEQYF
TRBV29-1,TRBJ1-2,.,.,TGCAGCGCTCACGGGGGGCCTAACTATGGCTACACCTTC,CSAHGGPNYGYTF